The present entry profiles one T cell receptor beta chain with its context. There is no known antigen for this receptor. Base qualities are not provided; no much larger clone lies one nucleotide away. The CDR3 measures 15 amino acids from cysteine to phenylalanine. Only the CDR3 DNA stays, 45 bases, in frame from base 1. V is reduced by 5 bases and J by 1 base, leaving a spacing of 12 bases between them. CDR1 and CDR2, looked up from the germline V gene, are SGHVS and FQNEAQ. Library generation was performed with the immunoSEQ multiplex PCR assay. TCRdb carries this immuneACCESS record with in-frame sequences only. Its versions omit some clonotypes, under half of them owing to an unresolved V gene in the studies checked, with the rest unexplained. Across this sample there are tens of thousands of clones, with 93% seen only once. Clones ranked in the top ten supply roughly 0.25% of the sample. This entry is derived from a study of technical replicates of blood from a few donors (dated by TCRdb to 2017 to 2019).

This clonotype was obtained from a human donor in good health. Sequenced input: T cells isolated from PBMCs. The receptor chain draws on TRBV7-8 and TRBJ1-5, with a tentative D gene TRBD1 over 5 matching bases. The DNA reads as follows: TGTGCCAGCAGCATACTGGAGGGGAGCAATCAGCCCCAGCATTTT. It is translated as CASSILEGSNQPQHF.